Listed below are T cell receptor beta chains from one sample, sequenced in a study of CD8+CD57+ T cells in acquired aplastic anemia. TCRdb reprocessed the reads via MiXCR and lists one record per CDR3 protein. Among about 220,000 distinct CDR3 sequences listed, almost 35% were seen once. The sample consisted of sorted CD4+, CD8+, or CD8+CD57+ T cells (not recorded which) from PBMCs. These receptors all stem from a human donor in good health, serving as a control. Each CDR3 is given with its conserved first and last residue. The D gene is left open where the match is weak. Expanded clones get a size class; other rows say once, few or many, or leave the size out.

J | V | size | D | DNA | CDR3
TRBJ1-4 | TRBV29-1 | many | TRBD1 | TGCAGCGTTGAAGTAGGGGGCGTAGGTGAAAAACTGTTTTTT | CSVEVGGVGEKLFF
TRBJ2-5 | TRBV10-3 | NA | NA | TGTGCCATCAGTGACAGGATACAAGAGACCCAGTACTTC | CAISDRIQETQYF
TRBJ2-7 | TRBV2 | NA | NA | TGTGCCAGCAGTGAAGGGGGGGCCAACTACGAGCAGTACTTC | CASSEGGANYEQYF
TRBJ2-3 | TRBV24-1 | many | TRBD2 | TGTGCCACCAGTGATCCCGGGACTAGCGGGAGCGATACGCAGTATTTT | CATSDPGTSGSDTQYF
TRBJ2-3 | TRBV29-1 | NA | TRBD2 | TGCAGCGTTGTTCGGGGGGGCACAGATACGCAGTATTTT | CSVVRGGTDTQYF
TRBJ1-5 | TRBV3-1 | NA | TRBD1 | TGTGCCAGCAGCCAGAGGGACAGGGGAGAGCCCCAGCATTTT | CASSQRDRGEPQHF
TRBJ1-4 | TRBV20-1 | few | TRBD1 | TGCAGTGCTCTAGGGGACAGGGTACAAGAGAATGAAAAACTGTTTTTT | CSALGDRVQENEKLFF
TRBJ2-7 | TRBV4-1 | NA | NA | TGCGCCAGCAGCCAAGGTTTTTTCTGGGGCACCTACGAGCAGTACTTC | CASSQGFFWGTYEQYF
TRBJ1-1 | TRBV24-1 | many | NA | TGTGCCACCAGTGATTTGACGACACTTATGAACACTGAAGCTTTCTTT | CATSDLTTLMNTEAFF
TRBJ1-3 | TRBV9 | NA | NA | TGTGCCAGCACCCCGCAGGGGCACGGAAACACCATATATTTT | CASTPQGHGNTIYF
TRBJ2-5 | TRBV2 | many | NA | TGTGCCAGCAGTAGTGGGAGAGAGACCCAGTACTTC | CASSSGRETQYF
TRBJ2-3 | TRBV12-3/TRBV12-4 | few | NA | TGTGCCAGCAGTTTAGCGACCCCCTTCGCGGTGAGCACAGATACGCAGTATTTT | CASSLATPFAVSTDTQYF
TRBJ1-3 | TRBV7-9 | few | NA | TGTGCCAGCAGCCAAGCGGTATCTGGAAACACCATATATTTT | CASSQAVSGNTIYF
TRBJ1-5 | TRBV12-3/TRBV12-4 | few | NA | TGTGCCAGCAGTTCTACGGACCGGGACCTAGCCCAGCATTTT | CASSSTDRDLAQHF
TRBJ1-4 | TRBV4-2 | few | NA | TGTGCCAGCAGCCAAGGGCCACGGGTTGAGGAAAAACTGTTTTTT | CASSQGPRVEEKLFF
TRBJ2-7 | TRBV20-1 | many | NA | TGCAGTGCTAGAGACGGAGCGCTGTCCTACGAGCAGTACTTC | CSARDGALSYEQYF